These 18 T cell receptor beta chains came from one sample sequenced in a study of T cell responses to AZD1222 COVID-19 vaccine. Sequencing used immunoSEQ multiplex PCR; TCRdb keeps in-frame clones, though not all of them. Seen here are around 140,000 clones, about 91% observed once, and the top ten hold roughly 9.9%. The input for sequencing was peripheral blood, taken 28 days after the second AZD1222 dose. The receptors come from an adult who received the AZD1222 COVID-19 vaccine.

V usage is TRBV9 and J usage is TRBJ1-2; tentative D call: TRBD1 (6 bases). The germline V gene has CDR1 SGDLS and CDR2 YYNGEE. The length of the CDR3 is 17 residues. The V and J ends lost 3 bases and 5 bases respectively, with 23 bases between them. CDR3 protein: CASSAPLDGGLSYGYTF. The CDR3 region has the DNA TGTGCCAGCAGCGCTCCGCTTGATGGGGGGCTCTCGTATGGCTACACCTTC. Looking up the rest from reference TRBV9 and TRBJ1-2 gives the full variable domain: DSGVTQTPKHLITATGQRVTLRCSPRSGDLSVYWYQQSLDQGLQFLIQYYNGEERAKGNILERFSAQQFPDLHSELNLSSLELGDSALYFCASSAPLDGGLSYGYTFGSGTRLTVV.

The chain carries TRBV3-1 (or the pseudogene TRBV3-2) and TRBJ1-1; D is ambiguous. Germline-derived CDR1 and CDR2 are LGHDT and YNNKEL (reference sequence). Trimming took off 4 bases at V and 1 base at J, with 7 bases between the two ends. The CDR3 contains 13 residues. The DNA of the CDR3 is TGTGCCAGCAGCCTCTTACAGAACACTGAAGCTTTCTTT. Translated, it gives CASSLLQNTEAFF.

This rearrangement joins TRBV19 to TRBJ2-1, with a possible D match to TRBD2 (5 bases). The V gene's germline CDR1 is LNHDA and CDR2 SQIVND (reference sequence). Trimming stripped 7 bases from V and 4 bases from J, with 14 bases between. The CDR3 extends over 14 amino acids. The CDR3: CASKRSSGYNEQFF. The CDR3 region has the DNA TGTGCCAGTAAGAGATCGAGCGGTTACAATGAGCAGTTCTTC.

The rearrangement links TRBV19 to TRBJ2-1; TRBD2 matches at 7 bases. Germline V gene sequence: CDR1 LNHDA, CDR2 SQIVND (reference sequence). Losses at the gene ends were 7 bases for V and 8 bases for J; bases not matched to a gene: 8. This CDR3 is built from 13 residues. CDR3 bases: TGTGCCAGTAAAGTGGGGGGGTCTGATGAGCAGTTCTTC. Amino acids: CASKVGGSDEQFF.

The chain employs TRBV9 and TRBJ2-1; D may be TRBD2 (5 bases). Per the germline V gene, CDR1 is SGDLS and CDR2 is YYNGEE. The CDR3 totals 14 residues. The V and J ends lost 4 bases and 5 bases respectively, with 13 bases between them. The CDR3 coding sequence is TGTGCCAGCAGCCCCCGAGGGTCCCACAATGAGCAGTTCTTC. It translates to CASSPRGSHNEQFF.

The chain carries TRBV9 and TRBJ2-3; 7 bases line up with TRBD1. V gave up 0 bases and J gave up 2 bases; unmatched junction bases: 9. Germline V gene lookup returns CDR1 SGDLS and CDR2 YYNGEE. The CDR3 has 17 residues. The CDR3 loop reads CASSVVGGTISTDTQYF. CDR3 DNA: TGTGCCAGCAGCGTAGTAGGGGGCACGATCTCCACAGATACGCAGTATTTT.

The V call is TRBV12-5, the J call TRBJ2-7; TRBD1 aligns across 7 bases. The CDR3 is 18 residues long. CDR1 is LGHNT, CDR2 FRNRAP, per germline. The J segment lost 2 bases and the V segment lost 0 bases, leaving 13 bases of the junction unmatched. The CDR3 is CASGLVIIDRVGTYEQYF. Written as DNA, the CDR3 is TGTGCTAGTGGTTTGGTAATTATCGACAGGGTCGGAACCTACGAGCAGTACTTC. Looking up the rest from reference TRBV12-5 and TRBJ2-7 gives the full variable domain: DARVTQTPRHKVTEMGQEVTMRCQPILGHNTVFWYRQTMMQGLELLAYFRNRAPLDDSGMPKDRFSAEMPDATLATLKIQPSEPRDSAVYFCASGLVIIDRVGTYEQYFGPGTRLTVT.

This chain connects TRBV19 to TRBJ1-1, with D tentatively TRBD1 (5 bases). Germline V gene data show CDR1 as LNHDA and CDR2 as SQIVND (reference sequence). The CDR3 has 12 residues. The germline V and J ends were trimmed by 9 bases and 4 bases, with 12 bases remaining between them. CDR3 in amino acids: CASLYGATEAFF. CDR3 coding DNA: TGTGCCAGCCTTTACGGGGCCACTGAAGCTTTCTTT.

This chain links TRBV19 with TRBJ1-3; D call uncertain. Germline-derived CDR1 and CDR2 are LNHDA and SQIVND (reference sequence). The ends were cut back, 6 bases at V and 0 bases at J, with 9 bases in the middle. The CDR3 contains 14 residues. This CDR3 reads CASRGRFSGNTIYF. The DNA for the CDR3 is TGTGCCAGTAGAGGAAGATTCTCTGGAAACACCATATATTTT. The variable domain in full, completed from reference TRBV19 and TRBJ1-3, reads DGGITQSPKYLFRKEGQNVTLSCEQNLNHDAMYWYRQDPGQGLRLIYYSQIVNDFQKGDIAEGYSVSREKKESFPLTVTSAQKNPTAFYLCASRGRFSGNTIYFGEGSWLTVV.

The chain has TRBV6-4 and TRBJ2-2, with D possibly being TRBD2 (6 bases). The CDR3 sequence is 14 residues long. Germline assignment: CDR1 MRHNA and CDR2 SNTAGT. Trimming took 4 bases from V and 6 from J, leaving 12 bases between them. This chain's CDR3 is CASSVSASAGELFF. CDR3 coding DNA: TGTGCCAGCAGTGTTTCAGCTAGCGCCGGGGAGCTGTTTTTT.

The chain combines TRBV12-3 or TRBV12-4 with TRBJ1-5, with D maybe TRBD1 (5 bases). Trimming cost V 7 bases and J 3 bases, with 10 bases left between them. CDR3 length: 13 residues. The CDR3 DNA reads as TGTGCCAGCACCCCAGGGTACAATCAGCCCCAGCATTTT. This translates into CASTPGYNQPQHF.

This chain joins TRBV5-4 and TRBJ1-3, with no clear D. The CDR3 runs 15 residues. Trimming shortened V by 2 bases and J by 0 bases, and 9 bases separated the two germline ends. The germline CDR1 and CDR2 sequences are SGHNT and YYREEE (reference sequence). The CDR3 here is CASSFGIASGNTIYF. CDR3 nucleotides: TGTGCCAGCAGCTTCGGAATTGCCTCTGGAAACACCATATATTTT.

The V gene is TRBV19, the J gene TRBJ1-5; no clear D gene. The CDR3 length is 12 residues. Germline CDR1 LNHDA, CDR2 SQIVND (reference sequence). V lost 7 bases, J lost 2 bases, and 6 bases lay in between. The CDR3 sequence is CASMIGNQPQHF. CDR3 nucleotides: TGTGCCAGTATGATCGGCAATCAGCCCCAGCATTTT.

The chain is built from TRBV19 and TRBJ1-1; TRBD1 might be the D (6 bases). This CDR3 has 15 amino acids. The ends were cut back, 7 bases at V and 6 bases at J, with 21 bases in the middle. Germline V gene data show CDR1 as LNHDA and CDR2 as SQIVND (reference sequence). The DNA for the CDR3 is TGTGCCAGTATTCAATCGGCTACAGGGTTGGCTGAAGCTTTCTTT. Protein sequence: CASIQSATGLAEAFF.

The gene calls are TRBV9 and TRBJ1-1, with TRBD1 matching over 7 bases. Trimming took 7 bases from V and 6 from J; bases not matched to a gene: 12. The CDR3 extends over 14 amino acids. Germline V gene lookup returns CDR1 SGDLS and CDR2 YYNGEE. In DNA, the CDR3 is TGTGCCAGCGAAGCGACAGGGAGGGCGCCTGAAGCTTTCTTT. Residues: CASEATGRAPEAFF.

The chain is built from TRBV27 and TRBJ1-1, with D possibly being TRBD1 (5 bases). The ends were cut back, 2 bases at V and 5 bases at J, with 12 bases in the middle. Germline V lookup: CDR1 MNHEY, CDR2 SMNVEV (reference sequence). CDR3 length: 14 amino acids. The CDR3 bases are TGTGCCAGCAGTTTAAGGGAGGGGAGGACTGAAGCTTTCTTT. This translates into CASSLREGRTEAFF.

The J gene is TRBJ1-5, the V gene TRBV5-4; the D gene is possibly TRBD1 (5 bases). Trimming removed 2 bases at V and 8 bases at J, with 8 bases between. The germline V gene has CDR1 SGHNT and CDR2 YYREEE (reference sequence). The CDR3 is made up of 12 amino acids. CDR3 in amino acids: CASSLRGEPQHF. The CDR3 DNA reads as TGTGCCAGCAGCTTAAGGGGTGAGCCCCAGCATTTT.

V and J are TRBV2 and TRBJ1-1; 7 bases line up with TRBD1. V trimming: 8 bases; J trimming: 2 bases; junction bases outside the gene matches: 5. Germline V gives CDR1 SNHLY, CDR2 FYNNEI. The CDR3 consists of 13 residues. The chain's CDR3 is CASQTGSNTEAFF. The DNA of the CDR3 is TGTGCCAGCCAGACAGGGAGTAACACTGAAGCTTTCTTT.